This section outlines one T cell receptor (beta chain) sequence together with its context. Its antigen is unidentified. The germline V gene has CDR1 SGHRS and CDR2 YFSETQ. This CDR3 contains 11 residues. V was clipped by 9 bases and J by 7 bases, with 13 bases between them. This record comes from a study of blood T cells in healthy people across ages. Study results and caveats: The unknown donor CMV status may have confounded expanded clonotype changes.

Sample-barcoded 5' priming and a J-beta primer mix drove a second PCR of about 6 to 11 cycles. Tagging of each cDNA molecule was performed by a template-switch adaptor with 12 random nucleotides. TCRdb itself ran the 5' RACE reads through MiXCR, one entry per CDR3 protein. The profile shows some 1.5 million distinct CDR3 sequences, roughly 30% of them singletons. This clonotype was sampled from a woman in her twenties or thirties in good health. The sequencing input was blood. This sequence joins TRBV5-1 and TRBJ1-1, with D possibly matching TRBD1 (6 bases). The CDR3 sequence is CANSQGREAFF. Written as DNA, the CDR3 is TGCGCCAACAGTCAGGGGCGTGAAGCTTTCTTT.